This TCR beta chain comes out of a study of cytomegalovirus exposure and HLA in healthy donors. Study-level results: Many donors carried some public TCRs, although rarity characterized most TCR sequences. Subsequent analysis revealed that first-cohort TCR clusters tended to co-occur in the approximately 120 validation repertoires. The study listed about 150 cytomegalovirus-associated TCR beta chains.

CDR3 length: 14 residues. Trimming took off 7 bases at V and 5 bases at J, with 15 bases between the two ends. CDR1 is SGHRS and CDR2 is YFSETQ in the germline V gene. Sequencing used immunoSEQ multiplex PCR; TCRdb keeps in-frame clones, though not all of them. The sample contains 280,000 or so clones, approximately 88% of which appear only once. The donors were members of the roughly 120-subject validation cohort (separate from the approximately 670-subject first cohort). Remarks on this clone: Antigen specificity is unknown.

This receptor was taken from a woman between 18 and 30 years old in good health and CMV-seronegative. The chain joins TRBV5-1 to TRBJ1-4; TRBD1 is a possible D gene (6 bases). Sequencing input: PBMCs. The CDR3 DNA follows: TGCGCCAGCGGCCCCACAGGGTCGAATGAAAAACTGTTTTTT. Translating gives CASGPTGSNEKLFF.